The 23 T cell receptor beta chains below all came from one sample that was sequenced in a study of shared clonotypes between healthy human individuals. TCRdb's table, derived via immunoSEQ multiplex PCR, lists solely in-frame clones and lacks some. This table has nearly 2 million clones, over 85% appearing once. CD45RO negativity and positive selection for CCR7 defined naive CD8 cells, a population that excluded terminally differentiated effector memory CD45RA+ cells. Sequencing input: naive CD8+ T cells sorted from blood. These receptors were collected from a man aged 18 to 35 in good health.

This chain connects TRBV9 to TRBJ2-1; 12 bases line up with TRBD2. Germline lookup yields CDR1 SGDLS and CDR2 YYNGEE. The CDR3 has 16 residues. Trimming at V came to 0 bases and at J to 10 bases, leaving 8 bases not matched to a gene. CDR3 sequence: CASSVARLAGAGEQFF. The CDR3, as DNA: TGTGCCAGCAGCGTAGCCCGACTAGCGGGGGCCGGGGAGCAGTTCTTC.

This clone came up once. This rearrangement joins TRBV6-6 to TRBJ1-4, with D perhaps TRBD1 (6 bases). Germline-derived CDR1 and CDR2 are MNHNY and SVGAGI (reference sequence). V was trimmed by 5 bases and J by 11 bases, leaving 18 bases between them. The CDR3 sequence is 14 residues long. CDR3 sequence reads: CASSPGAGEVKLFF. DNA for the CDR3: TGTGCCAGCAGTCCCGGGGCAGGGGAGGTGAAACTGTTTTTT.

The chain is built from TRBV5-6 and TRBJ2-5; maybe TRBD1 (6 bases). CDR3 length equals 14 residues. Trimming pared 4 bases from V and 6 bases from J, leaving 16 bases between. Germline V gives CDR1 SGHDT, CDR2 YYEEEE. The CDR3 is CASSLQTGWKTQYF. CDR3 bases: TGTGCCAGCAGCCTACAGACAGGATGGAAGACCCAGTACTTC.

As to this clone: The identical CDR3 is also encoded by other nucleotide sequences in the sample. The genes are TRBV11-2 and TRBJ2-6; 7 positions match TRBD1. The J segment lost 1 base and the V segment lost 3 bases, leaving 0 bases of the junction unmatched. Looked up from germline, CDR1 is SGHAT and CDR2 is FQNNGV. The CDR3 is 15 amino acids. This CDR3 is CASSLGQSGANVLTF. CDR3 in DNA: TGTGCCAGCAGCTTGGGACAGTCTGGGGCCAACGTCCTGACTTTC.

The chain links TRBV28 to TRBJ1-5; 9 bases fit TRBD1. The V gene's germline CDR1 is MDHEN and CDR2 SYDVKM. The trim removed 1 base at V and 0 bases at J, leaving 13 bases unmatched. The CDR3 runs 20 residues. This chain's CDR3 is CASSLFRQGVPSYSNQPQHF. CDR3 DNA: TGTGCCAGCAGTTTATTCAGACAGGGGGTACCTTCCTATAGCAATCAGCCCCAGCATTTT.

The V gene is TRBV27, the J gene TRBJ2-7; D is uncertain. Trimming removed 3 bases at V and 0 bases at J, with 9 bases between. This CDR3 contains 14 residues. Per germline, CDR1 MNHEY and CDR2 SMNVEV (reference sequence). CDR3: CASSFVDGSYEQYF. CDR3 sequence (DNA): TGTGCCAGCAGTTTCGTGGACGGCTCCTACGAGCAGTACTTC.

This sequence joins TRBV2 and TRBJ2-7; 8 bases align to TRBD2. V trimming: 9 bases; J trimming: 7 bases; junction bases outside the gene matches: 11. The CDR3 is 13 residues long. Looked up from germline, CDR1 is SNHLY and CDR2 is FYNNEI. This CDR3 reads CASGTSTSEEQYF. The CDR3 DNA is TGTGCCAGTGGGACTAGTACTTCGGAGGAGCAGTACTTC. The full variable domain, its missing parts supplied by reference TRBV2 and TRBJ2-7, is EPEVTQTPSHQVTQMGQEVILRCVPISNHLYFYWYRQILGQKVEFLVSFYNNEISEKSEIFDDQFSVERPDGSNFTLKIRSTKLEDSAMYFCASGTSTSEEQYFGPGTRLTVT.

The chain recombines TRBV9 with TRBJ1-3; D gene unclear. Germline CDR1 SGDLS, CDR2 YYNGEE. The CDR3 extends over 15 amino acids. Deletions cut 0 bases from V and 1 base from J, with 8 bases between. The CDR3 is CASSVGKGSGNTIYF. DNA of the CDR3: TGTGCCAGCAGCGTAGGAAAGGGATCTGGAAACACCATATATTTT.

This clone was detected only once. The rearrangement uses TRBV5-1 and TRBJ1-1; D perhaps matches TRBD1 (5 bases). The CDR3 has 13 amino acids. Germline V gives CDR1 SGHRS, CDR2 YFSETQ. The V end lost 6 bases, the J end lost 1 base, and 10 bases lay between the germline ends. CDR3 region: CASIDSRNTEAFF. The DNA of the CDR3 is TGCGCCAGCATTGACAGCAGGAACACTGAAGCTTTCTTT.

The rearrangement links TRBV7-9 to TRBJ2-6; no clear D. CDR1 and CDR2 (germline): SEHNR, FQNEAQ (reference sequence). V lost 3 bases and J lost 8, with 8 bases in between. CDR3 length equals 13 residues. The CDR3 bases are TGTGCCAGCAGCTTGTCTGAGACCAACGTCCTGACTTTC. Translating gives CASSLSETNVLTF.

V gene TRBV2 combines with J gene TRBJ2-5; TRBD1 aligns across 9 bases. Germline-derived CDR1 and CDR2 are SNHLY and FYNNEI. J lost 5 bases, V lost 11 bases, and 9 bases had no gene match. There are 13 residues in the CDR3. CDR3: CAAYTGGYETQYF. The CDR3 region has the DNA TGTGCCGCCTACACAGGGGGCTACGAGACCCAGTACTTC.

V gene TRBV27 combines with J gene TRBJ1-5; 7 positions agree with TRBD1. CDR1 is MNHEY, CDR2 SMNVEV, per germline (reference sequence). The CDR3 consists of 15 residues. The J segment lost 4 bases and the V segment lost 8 bases, leaving 11 bases of the junction unmatched. CDR3 in amino acids: CASSLLGTENQPQHF. CDR3 bases: TGTGCCAGCTCCCTCCTCGGGACAGAAAATCAGCCCCAGCATTTT.

The gene calls are TRBV19 and TRBJ2-2; no definite D call. Germline V gene data show CDR1 as LNHDA and CDR2 as SQIVND (reference sequence). Trimming stripped 5 bases from V and 3 bases from J, with 10 bases between. The CDR3 sequence is 14 residues long. CDR3 in amino acids: CASSPFRDTGELFF. Here the CDR3 DNA reads TGTGCCAGTAGTCCGTTTAGAGACACCGGGGAGCTGTTTTTT.

This chain joins TRBV5-1 and TRBJ1-2, with 8 bases matching TRBD1. CDR1 SGHRS and CDR2 YFSETQ come from the germline V gene. The CDR3 runs to 15 residues. V lost 0 bases, J lost 4 bases, and 5 bases stayed unmatched. CDR3 in amino acids: CASSLEGTGLYGYTF. The CDR3 coding sequence is TGCGCCAGCAGCTTGGAAGGGACAGGCCTCTATGGCTACACCTTC.

Note on this clone: In the same sample, other DNA sequences code for this CDR3. The J gene is TRBJ1-1, the V gene TRBV4-1; D remains ambiguous. Trimming removed 3 bases at V and 2 bases at J, with 4 bases between. The CDR3 has 12 residues. Germline CDR1 reads MGHRA; CDR2 reads YSYEKL. This CDR3 reads CASSHRNTEAFF. In nucleotides, the CDR3 is TGCGCCAGCAGCCACCGTAACACTGAAGCTTTCTTT.

The J gene is TRBJ1-1, the V gene TRBV13; the match to TRBD1 covers 8 bases. V lost 1 base, J lost 4 bases, and 2 bases stayed unmatched. The CDR3 is 14 residues long. The germline gives CDR1 PRHDT, CDR2 FYEKMQ (reference sequence). DNA for the CDR3: TGTGCCAGCAGCTTAGAACAGGGGGGCACTGAAGCTTTCTTT. It yields the protein CASSLEQGGTEAFF.

The chain is built from TRBV7-9 and TRBJ1-5, with D uncertain. The V gene's germline CDR1 is SEHNR and CDR2 FQNEAQ (reference sequence). The CDR3 has 13 amino acids. The V end was cut by 4 bases, the J end by 0 bases, with 4 bases between. This chain's CDR3 is CASSSASNQPQHF. CDR3 nucleotide sequence: TGTGCCAGCAGCTCCGCTAGCAATCAGCCCCAGCATTTT. Variable domain in full (rest from reference TRBV7-9 and TRBJ1-5): DTGVSQNPRHKITKRGQNVTFRCDPISEHNRLYWYRQTLGQGPEFLTYFQNEAQLEKSRLLSDRFSAERPKGSFSTLEIQRTEQGDSAMYLCASSSASNQPQHFGDGTRLSIL.

The V gene is TRBV5-4, the J gene TRBJ1-4; no definite D call. The germline V gene has CDR1 SGHNT and CDR2 YYREEE (reference sequence). The CDR3 totals 14 residues. V lost 3 bases and J 2 bases, leaving 8 bases between the germline ends. CDR3 in amino acids: CASSYDTTNEKLFF. The CDR3 bases are TGTGCCAGCAGCTACGACACGACTAATGAAAAACTGTTTTTT.

The chain has TRBV4-1 and TRBJ2-5; D not certain. This CDR3 has 16 residues. The germline V and J ends were trimmed by 2 bases and 1 base, with 14 bases remaining between them. The germline gives CDR1 MGHRA, CDR2 YSYEKL. The CDR3 region is CASSQQFVPPQETQYF. As DNA, the CDR3 is TGCGCCAGCAGCCAACAATTTGTACCGCCCCAAGAGACCCAGTACTTC.

The V call is TRBV27, the J call TRBJ1-1; 7 positions agree with TRBD1. With V trimmed by 3 bases and J by 5 bases, 3 bases remained unmatched. There are 13 residues in the CDR3. Germline values: CDR1 MNHEY, CDR2 SMNVEV (reference sequence). The CDR3 coding sequence is TGTGCCAGCAGTTTTCAGGGGGGAACTGAAGCTTTCTTT. Translating gives CASSFQGGTEAFF.

The rearrangement joins TRBV30 to TRBJ1-1; no clear D. Trimming removed 0 bases from V and 0 bases from J, with 17 bases in between. Per the germline V gene, CDR1 is GTSNPN and CDR2 is SVGIG (reference sequence). CDR3 length equals 17 residues. CDR3 loop: CAWSVEMGGLMNTEAFF. DNA of the CDR3: TGTGCCTGGAGTGTCGAAATGGGAGGACTAATGAACACTGAAGCTTTCTTT.

About this clone itself: The sample holds other DNA sequences that translate to the same CDR3. V is TRBV13 and J is TRBJ1-1; 10 bases align to TRBD1. Germline lookup yields CDR1 PRHDT and CDR2 FYEKMQ (reference sequence). The CDR3 has 16 amino acids. V shed 2 bases and J 0 bases; nucleotides not matched to a gene: 3. The DNA of the CDR3 is TGTGCCAGCAGCTTAAGGGGACAGGGGTTGAACACTGAAGCTTTCTTT. Translated, it gives CASSLRGQGLNTEAFF.

This chain links TRBV10-1 with TRBJ1-2, with 8 bases identical to TRBD1. V shed 3 bases, J shed 5 bases, and the junction held 11 bases outside the gene matches. This CDR3 spans 16 amino acids. Germline loops: CDR1 WNHNN, CDR2 SYGVQD (reference sequence). The CDR3 nucleotides are TGCGCCAGCAGTGACTTCCCAGGGGGCAGCCTGTATGGCTACACCTTC. Protein: CASSDFPGGSLYGYTF.